This T cell receptor beta chain was sequenced during a study of blood T cell repertoires in COVID-19. In the original processing: Reference gene primer amplification gave estimated nucleated cell counts. The repertoire was sequenced with immunoSEQ multiplex PCR; TCRdb's copy has only in-frame clones and lacks some. V, J and clone size are those of that table, while D and trimming were read from the DNA. The sample holds about 200,000 clones, 86% seen once. V gave up 3 bases and J gave up 4 bases, with 17 bases separating them. CDR3 size: 16 residues. Germline values: CDR1 SGHTA, CDR2 FQGTGA. Participant-given clinical history determined each cohort assignment.

Sequences were obtained from PBMCs or T cells enriched from blood (not recorded which). This chain uses TRBV7-3 with TRBJ2-3, with D perhaps TRBD2 (5 bases). This TCR was sampled from a man in his forties with acute COVID-19. CDR3 coding DNA: TGTGCCAGCAGCTTTGTCGGGCCACTAGGTGCAGATACGCAGTATTTT. This sequence encodes CASSFVGPLGADTQYF.